The T cell receptor beta chain described here comes from a study of early T cells in non-severe SARS-CoV-2 infection. Overall study context: Chains stayed unpaired after sequencing of bulk RNA from unsorted whole blood.

V was cut by 2 bases and J by 9 bases, with 11 bases left in between. The CDR3 has 13 residues. Study observations and caveats: VDJdb-based matching was biased toward anti-spike CD8 responses and missed private and CD4 specificities.

cDNA molecules, individually, were tagged with unique molecular identifiers. TCRdb used MiXCR to reprocess the 5' RACE reads, holding one entry per CDR3 protein. The sample lists over 30,000 distinct CDR3 sequences; around 4.6% were seen once. This clonotype has a count of ten or more. The target antigen is unknown. This chain joins TRBV23-1 and TRBJ2-1; a possible D gene is TRBD2 (7 bases). TRBV23-1 is an open reading frame, and its role is uncertain. This receptor was identified in an adult who was a healthcare worker with PCR-confirmed SARS-CoV-2 infection or an uninfected control (not recorded which). Sequenced input: whole blood. The CDR3 sequence: CASSQSRGAEQFF. In DNA, the CDR3 is TGCGCCAGCAGTCAAAGCCGGGGGGCTGAGCAGTTCTTC.